One and the same sample provided the 23 T cell receptor beta chains below, sequenced in a study of cytotoxic CD8 clonotypes in ibrutinib-treated CLL. This table comes from immunoSEQ multiplex PCR, and its TCRdb copy is limited to in-frame clones, with some not included. The profile shows under 300,000 clones, roughly 76% of them singletons. The specimen comprised PBMCs, sampled at disease progression, from a patient treated with ibrutinib. The receptors derive from a human donor with chronic lymphocytic leukemia.

The chain is built from TRBV11-3 and TRBJ2-7; perhaps TRBD1 as D (5 bases). The V gene's germline CDR1 is SGHNT and CDR2 YENEEA. V was clipped by 1 base and J by 5 bases, with 12 bases between them. CDR3 size: 14 residues. CDR3 loop: CASSLGRASDEQYF. The CDR3 DNA follows: TGTGCCAGCAGCTTAGGCAGGGCCTCTGACGAGCAGTACTTC. The whole variable domain, remainder taken from reference TRBV11-3 and TRBJ2-7, is EAGVVQSPRYKIIEKKQPVAFWCNPISGHNTLYWYLQNLGQGPELLIRYENEEAVDDSQLPKDRFSAERLKGVDSTLKIQPAELGDSAVYLCASSLGRASDEQYFGPGTRLTVT.

The chain recombines TRBV28 with TRBJ2-3; D gene unclear. Looked up from germline, CDR1 is MDHEN and CDR2 is SYDVKM. V dropped 1 base and J dropped 2 bases, with 10 bases sitting between them. CDR3 length: 15 amino acids. The CDR3 DNA reads TGTGCCAGCAGTTTATCAGGTCAGCCCACAGATACGCAGTATTTT. Protein product: CASSLSGQPTDTQYF.

This clone appeared once. The chain is built from TRBV5-6 and TRBJ1-2; TRBD1 might be the D (6 bases). The CDR3 spans 15 residues. The ends were cut back, 1 base at V and 7 bases at J, with 17 bases in the middle. Germline loops: CDR1 SGHDT, CDR2 YYEEEE. The CDR3 spells CASSLFGGLRSGYTF. Written as DNA, the CDR3 is TGTGCCAGCAGCTTGTTCGGGGGGCTAAGGAGTGGCTACACCTTC.

The gene calls are TRBV7-9 and TRBJ2-1; unclear D gene. CDR3 length: 12 amino acids. Germline V gene lookup returns CDR1 SEHNR and CDR2 FQNEAQ (reference sequence). With 3 bases removed from V and 6 bases from J, the gap between germline ends came to 6 bases. CDR3 loop: CASSFMGNEQFF. DNA for the CDR3: TGTGCCAGCAGCTTTATGGGCAATGAGCAGTTCTTC.

The sample holds one count of this clone. The gene calls are TRBV18 and TRBJ2-1, with D perhaps given as TRBD1 or TRBD2 (5 bases each). This CDR3 is 18 amino acids long. In germline, CDR1 is KGHSH, CDR2 LQKENI. V lost 4 bases and J 4 bases, leaving 23 bases between the germline ends. The CDR3 here is CASSRRGDRTPRYNEQFF. The CDR3 coding sequence is TGTGCCAGCTCACGGCGAGGGGATCGGACTCCTCGTTACAATGAGCAGTTCTTC.

The J gene is TRBJ2-1, the V gene TRBV4-3, with 10 bases that match TRBD2. Germline loops: CDR1 LGHNA, CDR2 YSLEER. The CDR3 length is 15 residues. V was pared by 6 bases and J by 6 bases, with 8 bases of the junction left unmatched. The CDR3, as DNA: TGCGCCAGCAGTCCGGAAGCGGGAGGGCTCAATGAGCAGTTCTTC. Protein sequence: CASSPEAGGLNEQFF.

CDR3 sequence (DNA): TGCGCCAGCAGCTTCCGGGGAGGCTACGAGCAGTACTTC. Its protein is CASSFRGGYEQYF. The chain recombines TRBV5-1 with TRBJ2-7, with D possibly matching TRBD2 (6 bases). The CDR3 spans 13 residues. The V end was cut by 2 bases, the J end by 3 bases, with 9 bases between. CDR1 is SGHRS and CDR2 is YFSETQ in the germline V gene.

The chain couples TRBV6-1 to TRBJ1-6; D gene unclear. Germline V gene data show CDR1 as MNHNS and CDR2 as SASEGT. The CDR3 has 13 residues. The V end lost 4 bases, the J end lost 7 bases, and 8 bases lay between the germline ends. DNA of the CDR3: TGTGCCAGCAGTGTAGACACGAATTCACCCCTCCACTTT. Protein sequence: CASSVDTNSPLHF.

The rearrangement joins TRBV27 to TRBJ2-7; weak D call: TRBD2 (6 bases). This CDR3 has 13 residues. Germline-derived CDR1 and CDR2 are MNHEY and SMNVEV (reference sequence). The germline V and J ends were trimmed by 5 bases and 7 bases, with 15 bases remaining between them. CDR3 nucleotide sequence: TGTGCCAGCAGTCCCGGGACTCGCAGAGAGCAGTACTTC. It specifies CASSPGTRREQYF.

This chain joins TRBV20-1 and TRBJ2-1; D not resolved. From germline, CDR1 is DFQATT and CDR2 SNEGSKA (reference sequence). V was trimmed by 3 bases and J by 9 bases, leaving 6 bases between them. The CDR3 runs 10 residues. CDR3 residues: CSASQLEQFF. CDR3 DNA: TGCAGTGCTAGCCAGCTTGAGCAGTTCTTC.

V and J are TRBV19 and TRBJ2-3; D gene unclear. Germline V CDR1 and CDR2: LNHDA, SQIVND (reference sequence). CDR3 length: 13 residues. The V end was cut by 6 bases, the J end by 8 bases, with 15 bases between. This chain's CDR3 is CASSFGPPSTQYF. CDR3 nucleotide sequence: TGTGCCAGTAGCTTCGGGCCCCCTTCTACGCAGTATTTT.

V gene TRBV10-2 combines with J gene TRBJ2-5; weak D call: TRBD1 (5 bases). The CDR3 totals 15 residues. CDR1 is WSHSY, CDR2 SAAADI, per germline. Trimming took 1 base from V and 0 from J, leaving 9 bases between them. DNA for the CDR3: TGCGCCAGCAGTGAGTTGCCAGGGCACCAAGAGACCCAGTACTTC. It translates to CASSELPGHQETQYF.

The chain joins TRBV10-3 to TRBJ1-1; no reliable D call. With 7 bases removed from V and 4 bases from J, the gap between germline ends came to 16 bases. CDR1 and CDR2 from the germline V gene are ENHRY and SYGVKD. CDR3 length: 14 amino acids. CDR3 bases: TGTGCCATCACCGGCGACTTCGCTTTCACTGAAGCTTTCTTT. As protein: CAITGDFAFTEAFF.

The rearrangement uses TRBV6-1 and TRBJ2-7; D unclear. CDR1 and CDR2 from the germline V gene are MNHNS and SASEGT. The CDR3 has 13 amino acids. Trimming took 4 bases from V and 1 from J, leaving 8 bases between them. This chain's CDR3 is CASSAASSYEQYF. In DNA form, the CDR3 reads TGTGCCAGCAGTGCTGCCAGTTCCTACGAGCAGTACTTC.

V is TRBV14 and J is TRBJ2-1, with 7 bases that match TRBD2. The V gene end was trimmed by 3 bases and the J gene end by 0 bases; junction bases not matched to a gene: 8. The CDR3 spans 17 residues. Germline V lookup: CDR1 SGHDN, CDR2 FVKESK. The CDR3 sequence is CASSQTFLAASYNEQFF. In DNA, the CDR3 is TGTGCCAGCAGCCAGACTTTTCTAGCGGCCTCCTACAATGAGCAGTTCTTC.

The CDR3 nucleotides are TGCGCCAGCAGCCAAGGACTAGCGGGAGGAGATACGCAGTATTTT. Amino acid sequence: CASSQGLAGGDTQYF. The chain has TRBV4-3 and TRBJ2-3, with TRBD2 identical over 13 bases. V shed 1 base and J 5 bases; nucleotides not matched to a gene: 0. The CDR3 sequence is 15 residues long. Germline V CDR1 and CDR2: LGHNA, YSLEER.

The rearrangement joins TRBV5-8 to TRBJ1-5; D is undetermined. Between the trimmed V and J ends, which lost 2 bases and 6 bases, there was a span of 9 bases. Germline CDR1 reads SGHTS; CDR2 reads YDEGEE. This CDR3 contains 13 residues. CDR3 amino acids: CASSFRDSQPQHF. In DNA, the CDR3 is TGTGCCAGCAGCTTTCGGGATAGTCAGCCCCAGCATTTT.

This clone occurred a few times. V gene TRBV7-6 combines with J gene TRBJ1-2; no clear D. V was shortened by 5 bases and J by 4 bases, with 17 bases between the two germline ends. The CDR3 is made up of 15 amino acids. Germline V lookup: CDR1 SGHVS, CDR2 FNYEAQ. The CDR3 here is CASSLGDGPGYGYTF. The CDR3 nucleotides are TGTGCCAGCAGCCTAGGAGACGGACCGGGCTATGGCTACACCTTC.

In this sample, this clone turned up once. The chain combines TRBV30 with TRBJ1-5; weak D call: TRBD1 (6 bases). V shed 4 bases and J shed 5 bases, with 18 bases lying between them. The germline V gene encodes CDR1 GTSNPN and CDR2 SVGIG (reference sequence). There are 15 residues in the CDR3. CDR3 region: CAWTDWGHIDQPQHF. The CDR3, as DNA: TGTGCCTGGACGGATTGGGGACATATTGATCAGCCCCAGCATTTT.

This chain connects TRBV5-1 to TRBJ2-6; D gene unclear. This CDR3 has 15 amino acids. V was pared by 0 bases and J by 3 bases, with 7 bases between. Germline CDR1 and CDR2: SGHRS and YFSETQ. The CDR3 DNA follows: TGCGCCAGCAGCTTGGTTGGGATTGGGGCCAACGTCCTGACTTTC. Translating it yields CASSLVGIGANVLTF.

V and J are TRBV27 and TRBJ2-3, with D uncertain. Germline V gene data show CDR1 as MNHEY and CDR2 as SMNVEV (reference sequence). V lost 6 bases and J lost 8, with 24 bases in between. This CDR3 region has 16 residues. The CDR3 loop reads CASRSFSVGGLVTQYF. CDR3 coding DNA: TGTGCCAGCAGGTCGTTCTCCGTCGGTGGCTTGGTTACGCAGTATTTT.

The chain joins TRBV28 to TRBJ2-3; TRBD1 matches at 9 bases. Germline V lookup: CDR1 MDHEN, CDR2 SYDVKM. After removal of 2 bases from V and 6 bases from J, the junction contained 15 bases not matched to a gene. The CDR3 extends over 18 amino acids. CDR3 residues: CASSLPGPDRGPFDTQYF. In DNA, the CDR3 is TGTGCCAGCAGTTTACCCGGACCGGACAGGGGTCCTTTTGATACGCAGTATTTT. Variable domain in full (rest from reference TRBV28 and TRBJ2-3): DVKVTQSSRYLVKRTGEKVFLECVQDMDHENMFWYRQDPGLGLRLIYFSYDVKMKEKGDIPEGYSVSREKKERFSLILESASTNQTSMYLCASSLPGPDRGPFDTQYFGPGTRLTVL.

In this sample, this clone turned up many times. CDR3 bases: TGTGCCAGCTCATCGTCCAGGGGGAGCAATCAGCCCCAGCATTTT. The encoded protein is CASSSSRGSNQPQHF. The chain couples TRBV18 to TRBJ1-5; 7 bases match TRBD1. CDR1 is KGHSH, CDR2 LQKENI, per germline. V lost 5 bases and J lost 1; bases outside the gene matches: 5. CDR3 length: 15 residues.